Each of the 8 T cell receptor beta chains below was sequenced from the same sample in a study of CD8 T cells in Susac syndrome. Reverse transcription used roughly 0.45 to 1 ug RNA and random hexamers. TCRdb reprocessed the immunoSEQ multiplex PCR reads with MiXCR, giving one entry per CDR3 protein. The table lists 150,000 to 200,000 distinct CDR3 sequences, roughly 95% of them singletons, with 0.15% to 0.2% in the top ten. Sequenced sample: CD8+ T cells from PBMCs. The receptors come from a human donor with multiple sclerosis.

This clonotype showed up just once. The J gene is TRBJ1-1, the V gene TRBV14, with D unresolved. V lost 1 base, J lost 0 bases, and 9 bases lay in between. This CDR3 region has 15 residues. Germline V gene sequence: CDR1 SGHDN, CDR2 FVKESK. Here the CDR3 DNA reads TGTGCCAGCAGCCAAGGGTTGACAATGAACACTGAAGCTTTCTTT. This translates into CASSQGLTMNTEAFF.

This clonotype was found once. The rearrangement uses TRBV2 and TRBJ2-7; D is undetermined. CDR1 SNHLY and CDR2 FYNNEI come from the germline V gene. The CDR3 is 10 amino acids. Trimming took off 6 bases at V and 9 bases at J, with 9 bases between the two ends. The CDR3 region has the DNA TGTGCCAGCAGAGGACGACGGCAGTACTTC. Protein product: CASRGRRQYF.

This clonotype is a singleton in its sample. The CDR3 sequence: CASSMNYGYTF. CDR3 sequence (DNA): TGTGCCAGCAGCATGAACTATGGCTACACCTTC. The chain carries TRBV7-9 and TRBJ1-2, with no clear D. Trimming stripped 5 bases from V and 2 bases from J, with 3 bases between. This CDR3 is 11 amino acids long. CDR1 is SEHNR, CDR2 FQNEAQ, per germline (reference sequence).

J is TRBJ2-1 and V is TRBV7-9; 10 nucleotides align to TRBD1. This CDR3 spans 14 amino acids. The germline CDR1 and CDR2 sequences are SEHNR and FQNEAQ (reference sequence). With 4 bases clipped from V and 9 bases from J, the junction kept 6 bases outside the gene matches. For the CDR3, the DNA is TGTGCCAGCAGCTCATGGACAGGGGGGACTGAGCAGTTCTTC. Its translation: CASSSWTGGTEQFF.

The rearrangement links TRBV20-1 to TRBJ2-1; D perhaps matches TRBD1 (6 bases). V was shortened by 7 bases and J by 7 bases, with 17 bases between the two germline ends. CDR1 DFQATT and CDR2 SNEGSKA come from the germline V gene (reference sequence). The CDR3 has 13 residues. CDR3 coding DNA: TGCAGTGTTATGGGGGCTAGTTTGAATGAGCAGTTCTTC. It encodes CSVMGASLNEQFF.

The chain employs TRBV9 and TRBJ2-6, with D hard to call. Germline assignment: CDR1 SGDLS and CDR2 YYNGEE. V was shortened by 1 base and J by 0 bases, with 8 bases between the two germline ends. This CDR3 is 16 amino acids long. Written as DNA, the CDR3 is TGTGCCAGCAGCGTACATACTCCCTCTGGGGCCAACGTCCTGACTTTC. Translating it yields CASSVHTPSGANVLTF.

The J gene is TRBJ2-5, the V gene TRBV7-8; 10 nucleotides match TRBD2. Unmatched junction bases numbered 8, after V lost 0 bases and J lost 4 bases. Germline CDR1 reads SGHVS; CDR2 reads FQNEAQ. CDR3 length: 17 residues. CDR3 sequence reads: CASSLAASGRLGETQYF. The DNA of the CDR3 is TGTGCCAGCAGCTTAGCTGCTAGCGGGAGATTAGGAGAGACCCAGTACTTC.

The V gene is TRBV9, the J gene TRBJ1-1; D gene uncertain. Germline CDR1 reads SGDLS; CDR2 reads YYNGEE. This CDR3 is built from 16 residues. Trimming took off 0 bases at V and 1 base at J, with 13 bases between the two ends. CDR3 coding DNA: TGTGCCAGCAGCGTAGACCCTGGACTTCAGAACACTGAAGCTTTCTTT. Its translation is CASSVDPGLQNTEAFF.